The rows below give T cell receptor beta chains drawn from one sample of a study of PD-1 blockade in classical Hodgkin lymphoma. This table comes from immunoSEQ multiplex PCR, and its TCRdb copy is limited to in-frame clones, with some not included. The sample comprises under 20,000 clones, 70% to 85% of which are singletons, and approximately 40% rests with the top ten. Specimen: peripheral blood mononuclear cells (PBMCs), collected before the fourth cycle of nivolumab. The receptor set was obtained from a human donor with classical Hodgkin lymphoma. Each CDR3 is given with its conserved first and last residue. A D gene is named only where the DNA matches it firmly. Some rows have no size entry. The others give once, few or many, or a class for an expanded clone.

d_gene | j_gene | v_gene | abundance | CDR3aa | CDR3nt
NA | TRBJ1-5 | TRBV27 | NA | CASSFGERQPQHF | TGTGCCAGCAGTTTCGGGGAAAGGCAGCCCCAGCATTTT
NA | TRBJ1-5 | TRBV7-7 | NA | CASSLSPDQPQHF | TGTGCCAGCAGCTTAAGTCCAGATCAGCCCCAGCATTTT
NA | TRBJ1-1 | TRBV29-1 | NA | CSVEDLRVRATEAFF | TGCAGCGTTGAAGATCTTCGTGTGAGGGCGACTGAAGCTTTCTTT
NA | TRBJ2-3 | TRBV4-2 | NA | CASSQGYSLSTDTQYF | TGTGCCAGCAGCCAAGGGTACTCCCTTTCCACAGATACGCAGTATTTT
NA | TRBJ2-7 | TRBV7-9 | NA | CASSLEFTEQYF | TGTGCCAGCAGCTTAGAATTTACGGAGCAGTACTTC
TRBD1 | TRBJ2-1 | TRBV6-5 | NA | CASRTGQGANNEQFF | TGTGCCAGCAGAACGGGACAGGGGGCCAACAATGAGCAGTTCTTC
NA | TRBJ1-2 | TRBV7-9 | NA | CASSLRGGLSLNYGYTF | TGTGCCAGCAGCTTAAGGGGAGGCCTTTCTCTCAACTATGGCTACACCTTC
NA | TRBJ1-2 | TRBV7-9 | NA | CASSFLTVNYGYTF | TGTGCCAGCAGCTTTCTGACAGTTAACTATGGCTACACCTTC
NA | TRBJ1-3 | TRBV15 | NA | CATSRDGGNTIYF | TGTGCCACCAGCAGGGATGGAGGAAACACCATATATTTT
NA | TRBJ1-2 | TRBV25-1 | large | CASSTGKYGYTF | TGTGCCAGCAGTACAGGGAAGTATGGCTACACCTTC
NA | TRBJ2-1 | TRBV5-1 | NA | CASSLVGSRTYNEQFF | TGCGCCAGCAGCTTGGTGGGGAGCAGGACCTACAATGAGCAGTTCTTC
NA | TRBJ1-1 | TRBV5-1 | NA | CASSFLQQNTEAFF | TGCGCCAGCAGCTTCTTACAGCAGAACACTGAAGCTTTCTTT
NA | TRBJ2-2 | TRBV5-1 | NA | CASSPGPRTGELFF | TGCGCCAGCAGCCCCGGACCGAGAACCGGGGAGCTGTTTTTT
NA | TRBJ2-1 | TRBV29-1 | NA | CSVEYNEQFF | TGCAGCGTTGAATACAATGAGCAGTTCTTC
TRBD1 | TRBJ1-2 | TRBV5-8 | NA | CASSLEITGGTYYGYTF | TGTGCCAGCAGCTTGGAGATTACAGGGGGAACCTACTATGGCTACACCTTC
TRBD1 | TRBJ2-7 | TRBV29-1 | NA | CSVETGQGGYEQYF | TGCAGCGTTGAAACGGGACAGGGTGGCTACGAGCAGTACTTC
NA | TRBJ2-5 | TRBV19 | NA | CASSSQRTTGEETQYF | TGTGCCAGTAGTAGCCAGCGAACCACTGGGGAAGAGACCCAGTACTTC
TRBD1 | TRBJ1-5 | TRBV30 | NA | CAWSPGTGGRQPQHF | TGTGCCTGGAGTCCCGGGACAGGGGGCCGTCAGCCCCAGCATTTT
NA | TRBJ2-7 | TRBV6-6 | NA | CATHTTTATYEQYF | TGTGCCACCCACACTACGACAGCTACCTACGAGCAGTACTTC
NA | TRBJ2-2 | TRBV9 | few | CASSVGPTGELFF | TGTGCCAGCAGCGTAGGCCCCACCGGGGAGCTGTTTTTT
NA | TRBJ1-2 | TRBV29-1 | NA | CSVELGIGNYGYTF | TGCAGCGTTGAACTGGGTATAGGCAACTATGGCTACACCTTC
TRBD2 | TRBJ2-1 | TRBV6-5 | NA | CASRLGGSYNEQFF | TGTGCCAGCAGGCTGGGGGGGTCCTACAATGAGCAGTTCTTC
TRBD1 | TRBJ1-6 | TRBV19 | NA | CASAGTGGSPLHF | TGTGCCAGCGCCGGGACAGGGGGCTCACCCCTCCACTTT
NA | TRBJ1-6 | TRBV30 | NA | CAWSFRSSYNSPLHF | TGTGCCTGGAGTTTTAGGAGCTCCTATAATTCACCCCTCCACTTT
TRBD1 | TRBJ1-3 | TRBV7-6 | NA | CASSARGTDSGNTIYF | TGTGCCAGCAGCGCCCGGGGGACAGATTCTGGAAACACCATATATTTT
TRBD1 | TRBJ1-2 | TRBV5-1 | few | CASSLVAGTGAGYTF | TGCGCCAGCAGCTTGGTAGCGGGGACAGGGGCTGGCTACACCTTC
TRBD2 | TRBJ2-5 | TRBV4-1 | once | CASSPGLEETQYF | TGCGCCAGCAGCCCGGGACTAGAAGAGACCCAGTACTTC
NA | TRBJ1-1 | TRBV6-5 | NA | CASKGHMNTEAFF | TGTGCCAGCAAAGGACACATGAACACTGAAGCTTTCTTT
TRBD2 | TRBJ2-7 | TRBV25-1 | NA | CASNPGLGREQYF | TGTGCCAGCAATCCGGGACTAGGGAGGGAGCAGTACTTC
NA | TRBJ1-2 | TRBV30 | once | CAGGWGDYGYTF | TGTGCCGGGGGGTGGGGCGACTATGGCTACACCTTC
TRBD2 | TRBJ2-1 | TRBV9 | NA | CASSEKRLAVNNEQFF | TGTGCCAGCAGCGAAAAAAGACTAGCGGTGAACAATGAGCAGTTCTTC
TRBD1 | TRBJ2-6 | TRBV5-1 | NA | CASSPSGTGPTGANVLTF | TGCGCCAGCAGCCCGTCAGGGACAGGGCCTACTGGGGCCAACGTCCTGACTTTC
NA | TRBJ2-7 | TRBV20-1 | NA | CSASTGVEQYF | TGCAGTGCCTCGACAGGTGTCGAGCAGTACTTC
NA | TRBJ1-3 | TRBV27 | NA | CASSLWPPHEGEVDTIYF | TGTGCCAGCAGTTTATGGCCCCCCCACGAGGGGGAGGTTGACACCATATATTTT
TRBD1 | TRBJ1-5 | TRBV7-9 | NA | CASSWGQDGWPQHF | TGTGCCAGCAGCTGGGGACAGGATGGTTGGCCCCAGCATTTT
NA | TRBJ1-1 | TRBV9 | NA | CASSSRQMGTEAFF | TGTGCCAGCAGCTCTAGACAAATGGGGACTGAAGCTTTCTTT
TRBD1 | TRBJ1-1 | TRBV19 | NA | CASSKTGTGGEAFF | TGTGCCAGTAGTAAAACCGGGACAGGGGGCGAAGCTTTCTTT
TRBD2 | TRBJ2-3 | TRBV29-1 | NA | CSVEGGEGTSTDTQYF | TGCAGCGTTGAAGGCGGGGAGGGAACTAGCACAGATACGCAGTATTTT
NA | TRBJ2-7 | TRBV11-2 | NA | CASSVLYDRAPLQYF | TGTGCCAGCAGCGTGCTCTATGATAGGGCCCCGTTGCAGTACTTC
TRBD1 | TRBJ1-2 | TRBV11-2 | NA | CASSLSDRGSYTF | TGTGCCAGCAGCTTGTCGGACAGGGGAAGCTACACCTTC
TRBD2 | TRBJ2-7 | TRBV2 | NA | CASMTGGTYEQYF | TGTGCCAGCATGACGGGAGGGACCTACGAGCAGTACTTC
NA | TRBJ1-2 | TRBV4-1 | NA | CASSPPGFYGYTF | TGCGCCAGCAGCCCACCAGGATTCTATGGCTACACCTTC
TRBD1 | TRBJ1-4 | TRBV6-5 | NA | CASSLQGGLEKLFF | TGTGCCAGCAGTCTTCAGGGGGGGTTAGAAAAACTGTTTTTT
NA | TRBJ2-7 | TRBV29-1 | NA | CSFPGDRNTYEQYF | TGCAGCTTCCCCGGAGACAGGAACACTTACGAGCAGTACTTC
NA | TRBJ1-5 | TRBV2 | medium-sized | CASKDTGYQPQHF | TGTGCCAGCAAGGACACAGGGTATCAGCCCCAGCATTTT
NA | TRBJ2-5 | TRBV6-1 | NA | CAVRESSKTQYF | TGTGCCGTCAGGGAGAGTTCGAAGACCCAGTACTTC
NA | TRBJ1-2 | TRBV6-5 | NA | CASSSYFTPLRGYTF | TGTGCCAGCAGTTCATACTTTACACCTCTTCGGGGCTACACCTTC
NA | TRBJ1-1 | TRBV6-6 | NA | CASSYAVSTEAFF | TGTGCCAGCAGTTACGCGGTTAGCACTGAAGCTTTCTTT
TRBD2 | TRBJ2-7 | TRBV6-6 | NA | CASSYSSGGGGHEQYF | TGTGCCAGCAGTTACTCGAGTGGGGGCGGGGGGCACGAGCAGTACTTC